Described below is a single T cell receptor beta chain sequence and its context. This sample was included in a study of blood T cell repertoires in COVID-19. Study in general: The origin of the acute and convalescent COVID-19 samples was the United States, Italy and Spain. The analysed material was cDNA or gDNA that came from T cells, B-cell-depleted T cells, or PBMCs.

CDR3 length: 17 amino acids. V trimming: 4 bases; J trimming: 1 base; junction bases outside the gene matches: 3. CDR1 MNHEY and CDR2 SMNVEV come from the germline V gene (reference sequence). In the authors' methods: Estimation of nucleated cell counts relied on the amplification of reference gene primers. TCRdb keeps only in-frame clones here, not all; method: immunoSEQ multiplex PCR. V and J calls and clone size are those listed in that table; D and trimming were worked out from the DNA. This sample has some 130,000 clones; over 85% occur once, and the top ten carry 3.5% to 5.5%. Sequencing was done on a sample of peripheral blood. This clonotype was sampled from a man aged 55 to 70 with COVID-19, enrolled during active disease. The rearrangement uses TRBV27 and TRBJ2-2, with 13 positions matching TRBD2. CDR3 sequence (DNA): TGTGCCAGCAGTTCACGGACTAGCGGGAGGAACACCGGGGAGCTGTTTTTT. Translated, it gives CASSSRTSGRNTGELFF.